What follows is one T cell receptor (beta chain) and its context. Its antigen remains unknown. These data come from a study of early T cells in non-severe SARS-CoV-2 infection. Study summary: Sequencing of bulk RNA from unsorted whole blood was done, without chain pairing. Findings of the study overall: A preference for anti-spike CD8 responses marked VDJdb matching, which missed private and CD4 specificities.

Individual cDNA molecules each received unique molecular identifiers attached to them. TCRdb used MiXCR to reprocess the 5' RACE reads, holding one entry per CDR3 protein. The sample consists of roughly 30,000 distinct CDR3 sequences, about 6% of them appearing once. The CDR3 sequence is 12 residues long. Deletions cut 5 bases from V and 10 bases from J, with 12 bases between. The germline V gene encodes CDR1 SGHAT and CDR2 FQNNGV. Input material: whole blood. The V gene is TRBV11-2, the J gene TRBJ2-1, with TRBD2 as a possible D gene (6 bases). The sequence came from an adult who was a healthcare worker with PCR-confirmed SARS-CoV-2 infection or an uninfected control (not recorded which). The CDR3, as DNA: TGTGCCAGCAGCCCCCGCGCGGGAGAGCAGTTCTTC. It translates to CASSPRAGEQFF.